These T cell receptor beta chains were read from a single sample in a study of blood T cell repertoires in COVID-19. Libraries were prepared by immunoSEQ multiplex PCR; TCRdb keeps only in-frame clonotypes and omits some of them. The sample lists approximately 170,000 clones, roughly nine tenths occurring once. Sequenced material: peripheral blood. Every receptor here comes from a woman in her 70s with acute or convalescent COVID-19. Each CDR3 is given with its conserved first and last residue. A D gene is named only where the DNA matches it firmly. Expanded clones get a size class; other rows say once, few or many, or leave the size out.

TRBJ1-3 TRBV2 - - CASKGLSNTIYF TGTGCCAGCAAGGGGTTGAGTAACACCATATATTTT
TRBJ1-5 TRBV6-5 TRBD1 many CASRRGQGGNQPQHF TGTGCCAGCAGACGCGGACAGGGGGGCAATCAGCCCCAGCATTTT
TRBJ2-1 TRBV2 TRBD2 - CASKVDSGNSPHNEQFF TGTGCCAGCAAGGTGGATAGCGGGAACTCTCCCCACAATGAGCAGTTCTTC
TRBJ1-2 TRBV29-1 TRBD1 few CSVEGQGTSNYGYTF TGCAGCGTTGAAGGACAGGGAACGTCAAACTATGGCTACACCTTC
TRBJ2-5 TRBV5-1 - - CASSLTPVQETQYF TGCGCCAGCAGCTTGACACCAGTCCAAGAGACCCAGTACTTC
TRBJ2-5 TRBV9 TRBD2 - CASSVTRGSRSETQYF TGTGCCAGCAGCGTAACGCGCGGGAGCAGATCAGAGACCCAGTACTTC
TRBJ2-5 TRBV6-1 TRBD2 - CASSEGTSGRAIQETQYF TGTGCCAGCAGTGAAGGGACTAGCGGGAGGGCCATCCAAGAGACCCAGTACTTC
TRBJ2-3 TRBV18 TRBD1 - CASSPRTGGSDTQYF TGTGCCAGCTCACCGAGGACAGGGGGCAGTGATACGCAGTATTTT
TRBJ2-1 TRBV5-1 TRBD2 - CASRQSGLADNEQFF TGCGCCAGCAGACAATCGGGACTAGCGGACAATGAGCAGTTCTTC
TRBJ1-2 TRBV5-1 TRBD1 - CASSLQGDYGYTF TGCGCCAGCAGCTTACAGGGGGACTATGGCTACACCTTC
TRBJ2-1 TRBV2 - - CASSDRGYSYNEQFF TGTGCCAGCAGTGACAGGGGTTACTCCTACAATGAGCAGTTCTTC
TRBJ1-1 TRBV29-1 - - CSVEGRSWGTEAFF TGCAGCGTTGAGGGGCGCTCTTGGGGCACTGAAGCTTTCTTT
TRBJ1-2 TRBV30 TRBD1 - CAWSDGQVVSSYGYTF TGTGCCTGGAGTGATGGACAGGTGGTTTCATCCTATGGCTACACCTTC
TRBJ2-5 TRBV7-8 - once CASSLGGAPEKETQYF TGTGCCAGCAGCTTAGGAGGAGCACCCGAAAAAGAGACCCAGTACTTC
TRBJ1-1 TRBV3-1/TRBV3-2 - - CASSQDRNTEAFF TGTGCCAGCAGCCAGGACAGGAACACTGAAGCTTTCTTT
TRBJ1-3 TRBV15 - - CATSTPRGGRNTIYF TGTGCCACCAGCACTCCTAGGGGGGGGAGAAACACCATATATTTT
TRBJ1-1 TRBV19 - - CASSKDPLTGNTEAFF TGTGCCAGTAGTAAGGACCCACTGACAGGGAACACTGAAGCTTTCTTT